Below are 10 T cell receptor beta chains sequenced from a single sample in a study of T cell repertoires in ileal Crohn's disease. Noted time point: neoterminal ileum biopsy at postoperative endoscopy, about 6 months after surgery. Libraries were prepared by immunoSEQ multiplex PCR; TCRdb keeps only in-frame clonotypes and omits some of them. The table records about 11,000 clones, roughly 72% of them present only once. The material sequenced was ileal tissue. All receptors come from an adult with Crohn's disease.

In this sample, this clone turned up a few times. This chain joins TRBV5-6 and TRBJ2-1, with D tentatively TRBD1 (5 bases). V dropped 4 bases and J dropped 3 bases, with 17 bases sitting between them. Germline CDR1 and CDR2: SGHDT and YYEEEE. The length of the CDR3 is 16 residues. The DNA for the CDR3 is TGTGCCAGCAGCGTTGGACACAAAGGGTACTACAATGAGCAGTTCTTC. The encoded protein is CASSVGHKGYYNEQFF.

Here the CDR3 reads CASSESGLAGYVFGATQYF. In DNA form, the CDR3 reads TGCGCCAGCAGTGAGTCGGGACTAGCGGGCTACGTCTTTGGGGCAACCCAGTACTTC. The chain is built from TRBV10-2 and TRBJ2-5; 12 positions agree with TRBD2. The CDR3 extends over 19 amino acids. CDR1 is WSHSY and CDR2 is SAAADI in the germline V gene. Germline trimming cut 0 bases from V and 8 bases from J; bases unmatched to any gene: 16.

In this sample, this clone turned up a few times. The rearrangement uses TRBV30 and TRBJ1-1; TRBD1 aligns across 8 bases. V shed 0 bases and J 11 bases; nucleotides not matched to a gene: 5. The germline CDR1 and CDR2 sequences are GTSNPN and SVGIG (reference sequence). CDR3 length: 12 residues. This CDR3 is CAWSVPRGHAFF. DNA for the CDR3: TGTGCCTGGAGTGTACCCAGGGGGCATGCTTTCTTT.

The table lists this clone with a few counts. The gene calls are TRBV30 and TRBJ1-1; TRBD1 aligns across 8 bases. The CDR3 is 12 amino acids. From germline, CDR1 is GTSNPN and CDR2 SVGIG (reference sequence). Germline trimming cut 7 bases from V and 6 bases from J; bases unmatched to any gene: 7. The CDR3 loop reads CAFGQGFAEAFF. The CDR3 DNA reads TGTGCCTTTGGACAGGGCTTCGCTGAAGCTTTCTTT.

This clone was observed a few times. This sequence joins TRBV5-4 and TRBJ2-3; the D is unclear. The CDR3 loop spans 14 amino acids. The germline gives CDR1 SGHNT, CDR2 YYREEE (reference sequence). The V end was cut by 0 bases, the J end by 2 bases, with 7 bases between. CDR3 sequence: CASSLERNTDTQYF. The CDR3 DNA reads TGTGCCAGCAGCTTGGAGAGAAACACAGATACGCAGTATTTT.

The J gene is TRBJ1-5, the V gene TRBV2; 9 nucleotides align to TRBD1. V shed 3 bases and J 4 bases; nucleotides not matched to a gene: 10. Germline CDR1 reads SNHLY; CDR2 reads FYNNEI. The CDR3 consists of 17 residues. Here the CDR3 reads CASSEVPGQGFNQPQHF. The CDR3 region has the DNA TGTGCCAGCAGTGAGGTCCCGGGACAGGGTTTTAATCAGCCCCAGCATTTT.

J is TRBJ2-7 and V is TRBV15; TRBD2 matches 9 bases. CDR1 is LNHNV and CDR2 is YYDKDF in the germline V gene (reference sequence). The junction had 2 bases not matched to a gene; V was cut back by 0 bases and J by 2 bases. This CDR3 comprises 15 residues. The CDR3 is CATSRDTSGPYEQYF. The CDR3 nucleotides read TGTGCCACCAGCAGAGATACTAGCGGGCCCTACGAGCAGTACTTC.

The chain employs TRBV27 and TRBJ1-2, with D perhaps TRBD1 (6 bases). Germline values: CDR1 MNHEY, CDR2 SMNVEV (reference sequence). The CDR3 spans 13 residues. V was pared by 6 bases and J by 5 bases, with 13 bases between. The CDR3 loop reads CASSVDRRYGYTF. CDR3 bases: TGTGCCAGCAGCGTTGACAGGAGATATGGCTACACCTTC.

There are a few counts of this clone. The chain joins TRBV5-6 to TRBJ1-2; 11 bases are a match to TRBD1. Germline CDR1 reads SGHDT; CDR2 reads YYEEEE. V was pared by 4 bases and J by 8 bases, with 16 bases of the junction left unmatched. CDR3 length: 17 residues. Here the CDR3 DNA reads TGTGCCAGCAGCCGCGCGGTTTGGACAGGGGGCCCGGGGGGCTACACCTTC. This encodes CASSRAVWTGGPGGYTF.

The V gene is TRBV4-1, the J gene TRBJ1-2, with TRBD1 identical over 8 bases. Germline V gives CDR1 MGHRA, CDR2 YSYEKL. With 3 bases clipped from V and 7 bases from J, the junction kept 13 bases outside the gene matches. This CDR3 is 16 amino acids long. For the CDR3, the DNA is TGCGCCAGCAGCCAGACAGGACAGGGAAGAAGGGGTGGCTACACCTTC. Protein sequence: CASSQTGQGRRGGYTF.